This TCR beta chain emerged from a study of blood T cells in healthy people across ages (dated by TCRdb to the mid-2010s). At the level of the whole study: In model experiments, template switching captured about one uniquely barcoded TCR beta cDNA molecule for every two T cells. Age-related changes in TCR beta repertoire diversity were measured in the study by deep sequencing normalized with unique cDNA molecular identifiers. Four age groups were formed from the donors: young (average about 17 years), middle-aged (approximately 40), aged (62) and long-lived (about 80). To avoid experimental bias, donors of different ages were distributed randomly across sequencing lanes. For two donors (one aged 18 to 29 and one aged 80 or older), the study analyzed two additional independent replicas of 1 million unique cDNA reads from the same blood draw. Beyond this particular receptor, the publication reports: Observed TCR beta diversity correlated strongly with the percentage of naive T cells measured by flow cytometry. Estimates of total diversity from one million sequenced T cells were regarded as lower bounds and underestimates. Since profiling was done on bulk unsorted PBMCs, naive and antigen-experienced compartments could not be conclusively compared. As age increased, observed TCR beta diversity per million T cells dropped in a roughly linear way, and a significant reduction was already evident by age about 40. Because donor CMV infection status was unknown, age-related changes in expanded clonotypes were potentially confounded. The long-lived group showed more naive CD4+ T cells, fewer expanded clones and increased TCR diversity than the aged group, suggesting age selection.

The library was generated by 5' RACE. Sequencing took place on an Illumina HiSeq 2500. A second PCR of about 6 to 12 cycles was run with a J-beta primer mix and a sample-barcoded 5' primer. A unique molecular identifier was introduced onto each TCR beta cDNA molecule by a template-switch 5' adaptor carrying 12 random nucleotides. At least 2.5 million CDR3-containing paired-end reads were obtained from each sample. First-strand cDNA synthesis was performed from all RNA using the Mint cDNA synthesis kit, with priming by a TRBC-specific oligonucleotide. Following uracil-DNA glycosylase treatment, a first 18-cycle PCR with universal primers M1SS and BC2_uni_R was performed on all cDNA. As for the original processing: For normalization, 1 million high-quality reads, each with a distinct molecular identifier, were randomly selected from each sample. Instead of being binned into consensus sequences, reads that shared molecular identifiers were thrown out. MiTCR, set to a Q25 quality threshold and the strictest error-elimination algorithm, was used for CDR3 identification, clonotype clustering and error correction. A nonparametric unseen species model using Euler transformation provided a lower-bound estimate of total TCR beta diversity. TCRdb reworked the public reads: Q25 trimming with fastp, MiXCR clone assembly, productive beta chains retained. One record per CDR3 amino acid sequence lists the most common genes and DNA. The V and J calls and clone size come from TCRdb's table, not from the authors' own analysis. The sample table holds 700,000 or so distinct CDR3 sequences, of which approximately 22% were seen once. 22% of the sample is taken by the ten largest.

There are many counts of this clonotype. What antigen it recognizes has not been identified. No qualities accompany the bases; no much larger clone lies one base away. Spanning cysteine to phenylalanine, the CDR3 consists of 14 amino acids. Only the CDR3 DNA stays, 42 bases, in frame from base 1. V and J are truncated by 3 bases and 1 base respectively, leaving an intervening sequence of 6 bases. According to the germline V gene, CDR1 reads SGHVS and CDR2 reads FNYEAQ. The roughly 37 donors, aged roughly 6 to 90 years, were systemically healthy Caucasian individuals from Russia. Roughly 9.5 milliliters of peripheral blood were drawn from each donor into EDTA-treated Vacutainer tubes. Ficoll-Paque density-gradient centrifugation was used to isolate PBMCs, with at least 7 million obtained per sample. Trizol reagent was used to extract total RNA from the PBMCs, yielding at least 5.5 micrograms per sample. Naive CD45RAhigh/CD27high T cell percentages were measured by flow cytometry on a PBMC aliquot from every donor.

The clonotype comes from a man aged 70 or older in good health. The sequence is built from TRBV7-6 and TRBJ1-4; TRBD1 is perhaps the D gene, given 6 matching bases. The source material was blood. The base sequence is TGTGCCAGCAGCTTGACAGGAACTAATGAAAAACTGTTTTTT. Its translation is CASSLTGTNEKLFF.